This record looks at one T cell receptor beta chain sequence and its context. All enrollees were roughly 18 to 89 years old and from roughly 22 US areas. This record belongs to a study of blood T cell repertoires in COVID-19. Whole-study context: COVID-19 samples from acute and convalescent phases originated in the United States, Italy and Spain.

Profiling relied on immunoSEQ multiplex PCR, and the TCRdb table lists in-frame clones only, not all of them. The data show some 510,000 clones, roughly 88% seen once. Trimming at V came to 5 bases and at J to 4 bases, leaving 14 bases not matched to a gene. Germline values: CDR1 SGHTA, CDR2 FQGNSA. There are 17 residues in the CDR3. The chain uses TRBV7-2 and TRBJ2-1; 7 bases align to TRBD2. This clonotype was sampled from a woman between 40 and 50 years old who had recovered from COVID-19. Source material: PBMCs or T cells enriched from blood (not recorded which). CDR3 sequence (DNA): TGTGCCAGCAGCACCCTGGGACCCGGGACTACTTACAATGAGCAGTTCTTC. Translating it yields CASSTLGPGTTYNEQFF.